The entry below describes one TCR beta chain. The antigen is not known. This sample stems from a study of CD8 T cells in ankylosing spondylitis. Germline loops: CDR1 SNHLY, CDR2 FYNNEI. V shed 4 bases and J shed 3 bases, with 11 bases lying between them. This CDR3 is 14 amino acids long. A quantitative 5'-RACE method, one with molecular barcodes, was used to make TCR beta libraries. TCRdb ran MiXCR on the 5' RACE reads and lists one entry per CDR3 protein. Seen here are 650,000 to 800,000 distinct CDR3 sequences, under 20% observed once, and the top ten hold around a fifth. The study's findings and limits: CD8+ disease-linked clones were present at relatively low frequencies in blood. Reportedly, matched ankylosing spondylitis synovial fluid was significantly enriched for disease-linked clones. Reports of some motif variants in reactive arthritis synovial fluid and blood predate this one. Roughly eight highly homologous variants formed a TCR beta motif that appeared characteristic of ankylosing spondylitis blood.

This TCR derives from a male donor with ankylosing spondylitis. This chain uses TRBV2 with TRBJ2-3, with D possibly called TRBD1 or TRBD2 (5 bases each). Specimen: blood, either unsorted or a sorted T cell fraction (not recorded which). The CDR3 coding sequence is TGTGCCAGCAGTGTCGTCTGGGGGACAGATACGCAGTATTTT. It encodes CASSVVWGTDTQYF. The full variable domain, its missing parts supplied by reference TRBV2 and TRBJ2-3, is EPEVTQTPSHQVTQMGQEVILRCVPISNHLYFYWYRQILGQKVEFLVSFYNNEISEKSEIFDDQFSVERPDGSNFTLKIRSTKLEDSAMYFCASSVVWGTDTQYFGPGTRLTVL.